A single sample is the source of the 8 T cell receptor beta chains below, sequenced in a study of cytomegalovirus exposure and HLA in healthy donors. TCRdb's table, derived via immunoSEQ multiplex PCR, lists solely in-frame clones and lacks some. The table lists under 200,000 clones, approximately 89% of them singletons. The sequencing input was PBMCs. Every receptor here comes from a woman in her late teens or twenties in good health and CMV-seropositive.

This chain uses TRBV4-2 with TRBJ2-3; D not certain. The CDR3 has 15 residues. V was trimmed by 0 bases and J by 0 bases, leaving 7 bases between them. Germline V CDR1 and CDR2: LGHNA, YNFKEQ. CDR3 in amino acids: CASSQELVSTDTQYF. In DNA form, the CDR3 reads TGTGCCAGCAGCCAAGAATTAGTGAGCACAGATACGCAGTATTTT.

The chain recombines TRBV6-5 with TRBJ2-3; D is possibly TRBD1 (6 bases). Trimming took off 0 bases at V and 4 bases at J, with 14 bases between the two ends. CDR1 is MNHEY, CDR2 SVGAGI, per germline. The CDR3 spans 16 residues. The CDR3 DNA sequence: TGTGCCAGCAGTTACTCATCTAGGGGGTTAGCAGATACGCAGTATTTT. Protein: CASSYSSRGLADTQYF.

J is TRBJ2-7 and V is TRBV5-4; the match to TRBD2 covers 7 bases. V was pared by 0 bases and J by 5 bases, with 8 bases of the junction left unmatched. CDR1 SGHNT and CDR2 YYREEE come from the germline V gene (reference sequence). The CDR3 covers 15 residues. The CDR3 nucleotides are TGTGCCAGCAGCTTGGGAGGGCGACTAGCAAACGAGCAGTACTTC. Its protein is CASSLGGRLANEQYF.

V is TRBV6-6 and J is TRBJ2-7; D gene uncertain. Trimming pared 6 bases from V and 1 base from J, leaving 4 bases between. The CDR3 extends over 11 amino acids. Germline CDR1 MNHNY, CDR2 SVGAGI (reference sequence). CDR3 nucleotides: TGTGCCAGCAGCACATCCTACGAGCAGTACTTC. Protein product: CASSTSYEQYF.

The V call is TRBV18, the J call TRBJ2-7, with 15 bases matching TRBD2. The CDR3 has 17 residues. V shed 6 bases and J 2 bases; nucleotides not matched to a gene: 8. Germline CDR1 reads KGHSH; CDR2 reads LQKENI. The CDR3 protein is CASSPTGLAGGTYEQYF. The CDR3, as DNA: TGTGCCAGCTCTCCCACGGGACTAGCGGGAGGTACCTACGAGCAGTACTTC.

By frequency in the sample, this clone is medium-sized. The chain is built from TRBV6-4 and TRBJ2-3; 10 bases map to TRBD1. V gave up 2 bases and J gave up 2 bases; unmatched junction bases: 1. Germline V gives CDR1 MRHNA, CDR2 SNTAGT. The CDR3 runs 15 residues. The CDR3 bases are TGTGCCAGCAGTGACGGGACAGGGGACACAGATACGCAGTATTTT. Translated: CASSDGTGDTDTQYF.

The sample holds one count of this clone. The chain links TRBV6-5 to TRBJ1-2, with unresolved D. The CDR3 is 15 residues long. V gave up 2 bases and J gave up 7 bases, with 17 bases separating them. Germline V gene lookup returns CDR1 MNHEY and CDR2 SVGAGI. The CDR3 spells CASSYSEPSLSGYTF. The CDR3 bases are TGTGCCAGCAGTTACAGCGAACCCTCTCTTTCTGGCTACACCTTC.

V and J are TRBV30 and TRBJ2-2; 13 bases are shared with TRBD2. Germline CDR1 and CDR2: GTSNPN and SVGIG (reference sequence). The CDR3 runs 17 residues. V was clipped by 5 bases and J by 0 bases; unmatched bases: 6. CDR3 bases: TGTGCCTGGGAAGGGACTAGCGGGATTGCGAACACCGGGGAGCTGTTTTTT. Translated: CAWEGTSGIANTGELFF.